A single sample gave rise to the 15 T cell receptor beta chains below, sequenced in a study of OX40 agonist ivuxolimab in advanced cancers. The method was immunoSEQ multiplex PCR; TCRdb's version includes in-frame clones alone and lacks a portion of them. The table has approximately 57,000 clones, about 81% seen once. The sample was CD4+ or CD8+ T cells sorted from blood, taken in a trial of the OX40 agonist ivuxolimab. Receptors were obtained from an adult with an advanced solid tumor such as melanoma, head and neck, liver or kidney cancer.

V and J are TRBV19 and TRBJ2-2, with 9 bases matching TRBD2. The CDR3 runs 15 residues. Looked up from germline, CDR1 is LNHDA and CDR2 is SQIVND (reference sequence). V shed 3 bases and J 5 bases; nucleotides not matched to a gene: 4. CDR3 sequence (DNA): TGTGCCAGTAGTATGCTAGCGGGAAATACCGGGGAGCTGTTTTTT. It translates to CASSMLAGNTGELFF.

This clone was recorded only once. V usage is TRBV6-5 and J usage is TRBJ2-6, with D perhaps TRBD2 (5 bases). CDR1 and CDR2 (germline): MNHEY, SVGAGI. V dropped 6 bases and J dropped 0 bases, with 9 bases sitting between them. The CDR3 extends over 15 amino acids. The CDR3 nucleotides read TGTGCCAGCAGATTAGGGAGCTCTGGGGCCAACGTCCTGACTTTC. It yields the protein CASRLGSSGANVLTF.

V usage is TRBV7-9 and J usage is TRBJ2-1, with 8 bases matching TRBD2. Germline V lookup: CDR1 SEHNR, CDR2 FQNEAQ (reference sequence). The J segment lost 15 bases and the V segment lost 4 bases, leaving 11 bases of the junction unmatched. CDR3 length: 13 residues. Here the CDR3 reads CASSSTHGTSWFF. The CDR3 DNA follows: TGTGCCAGCAGCTCTACCCACGGGACTAGTTGGTTCTTC.

The CDR3, as DNA: TGTGCCAGCAGTGACCCCCAGGGGGTCGACACTGAAGCTTTCTTT. Its protein is CASSDPQGVDTEAFF. V and J are TRBV25-1 and TRBJ1-1; 7 nucleotides line up with TRBD1. V lost 3 bases and J lost 3; bases outside the gene matches: 7. Germline values: CDR1 MGHDK, CDR2 SYGVNS. This CDR3 has 15 amino acids.

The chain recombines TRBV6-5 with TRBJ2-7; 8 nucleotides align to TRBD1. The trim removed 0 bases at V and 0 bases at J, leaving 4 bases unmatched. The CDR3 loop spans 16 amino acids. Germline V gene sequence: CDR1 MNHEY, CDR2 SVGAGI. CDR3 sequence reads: CASSYSAGGISYEQYF. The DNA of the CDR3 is TGTGCCAGCAGTTACTCGGCAGGGGGCATCTCCTACGAGCAGTACTTC.

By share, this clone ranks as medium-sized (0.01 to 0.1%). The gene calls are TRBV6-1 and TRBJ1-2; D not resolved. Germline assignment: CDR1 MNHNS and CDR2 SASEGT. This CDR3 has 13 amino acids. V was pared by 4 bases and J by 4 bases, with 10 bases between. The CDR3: CASSGVKGYGYTF. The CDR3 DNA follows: TGTGCCAGCAGTGGGGTGAAGGGCTATGGCTACACCTTC.

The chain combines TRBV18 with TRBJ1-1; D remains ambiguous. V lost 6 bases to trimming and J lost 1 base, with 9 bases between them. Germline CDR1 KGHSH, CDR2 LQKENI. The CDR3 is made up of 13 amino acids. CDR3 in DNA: TGTGCCAGCTCCCTCAAAAAGAACACTGAAGCTTTCTTT. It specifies CASSLKKNTEAFF.

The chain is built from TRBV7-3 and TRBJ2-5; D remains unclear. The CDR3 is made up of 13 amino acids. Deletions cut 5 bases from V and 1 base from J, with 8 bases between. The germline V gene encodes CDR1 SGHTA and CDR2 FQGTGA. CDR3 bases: TGTGCCAGCAGCCCCGGTGTCCAAGAGACCCAGTACTTC. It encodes CASSPGVQETQYF.

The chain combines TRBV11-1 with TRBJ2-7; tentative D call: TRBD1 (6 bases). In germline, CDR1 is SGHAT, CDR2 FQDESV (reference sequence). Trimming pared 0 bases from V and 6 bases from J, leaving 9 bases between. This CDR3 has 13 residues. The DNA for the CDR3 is TGTGCCAGCAGCTTAGCCAGGGGTGGCGAGCAGTACTTC. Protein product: CASSLARGGEQYF.

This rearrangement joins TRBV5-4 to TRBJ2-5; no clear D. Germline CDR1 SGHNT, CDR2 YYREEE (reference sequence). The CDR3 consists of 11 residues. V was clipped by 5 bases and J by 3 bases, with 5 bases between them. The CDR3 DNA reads TGTGCCAGCAGACGCGAAGAGACCCAGTACTTC. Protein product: CASRREETQYF.

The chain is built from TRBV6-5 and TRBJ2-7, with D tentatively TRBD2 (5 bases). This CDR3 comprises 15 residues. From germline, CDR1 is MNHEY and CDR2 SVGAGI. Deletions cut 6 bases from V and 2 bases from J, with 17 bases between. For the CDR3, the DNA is TGTGCCAGCAGAAATAGCGCCGGGATGACCTACGAGCAGTACTTC. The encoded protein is CASRNSAGMTYEQYF.

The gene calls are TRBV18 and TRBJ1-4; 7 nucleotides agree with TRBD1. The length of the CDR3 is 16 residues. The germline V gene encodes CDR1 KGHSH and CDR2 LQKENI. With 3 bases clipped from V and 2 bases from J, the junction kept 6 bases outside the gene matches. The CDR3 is CASSPLHRGTNEKLFF. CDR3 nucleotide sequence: TGTGCCAGCTCACCCCTTCACAGGGGCACTAATGAAAAACTGTTTTTT.

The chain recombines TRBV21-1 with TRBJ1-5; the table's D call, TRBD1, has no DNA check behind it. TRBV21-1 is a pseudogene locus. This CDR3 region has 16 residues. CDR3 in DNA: TGTGCCAGCAGCAGCAGAAGGGGTAGGCGCAATCAGCCCCAGCATTTT. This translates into CASSSRRGRRNQPQHF.

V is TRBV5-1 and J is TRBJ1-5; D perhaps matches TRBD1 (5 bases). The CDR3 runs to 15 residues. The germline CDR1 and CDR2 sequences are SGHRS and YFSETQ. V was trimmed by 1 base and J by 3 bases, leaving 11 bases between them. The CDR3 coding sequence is TGCGCCAGCAGCTTGAGGGGAATGGACAATCAGCCCCAGCATTTT. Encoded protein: CASSLRGMDNQPQHF.

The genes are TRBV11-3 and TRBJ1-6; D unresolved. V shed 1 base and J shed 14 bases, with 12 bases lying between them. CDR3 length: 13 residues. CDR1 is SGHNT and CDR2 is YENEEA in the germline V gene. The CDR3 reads CASSLGLGLTLHF. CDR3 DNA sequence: TGTGCCAGCAGCTTAGGTCTGGGCCTCACCCTCCACTTT.